This T cell receptor (beta chain) is drawn from a study of cytomegalovirus exposure and HLA in healthy donors (dated by TCRdb to about 2017). Context from the whole study: An earlier analysis of some 550 of the donors reported 276 Gb of sequence data and roughly 100 million unique TCR beta sequences from roughly 180 million T cells. An early release covering roughly 600 HLA-typed donors comprised 300 to 350 gigabases of sequencing data and around 85 million unique TCR sequences. The genetic ancestry cluster associated with self-reported Caucasian donors included around 76% of the roughly 410 genotyped donors. The study aimed to test whether cataloging public T cell receptors could reveal signatures of past pathogen exposure. The T cell repertoires of 666 subjects were profiled by immunosequencing and related to cytomegalovirus serostatus. Besides the first cohort of roughly 660 subjects, a separate validation cohort made up of 90 to 150 different subjects was used. The study combined high-throughput TCR immunosequencing, statistical association of individual TCRs with disease status, and machine learning to predict cytomegalovirus infection status. A later analysis re-analyzed previously published TCR beta repertoires from roughly 630 donors and added high-resolution HLA genotyping to study TCR occurrence patterns. Rather than using new phenotypic data, the later analysis identified candidate immune exposures from TCR beta sequences and from how often those sequences occurred across donors. In an earlier analysis of 500 to 650 of the donors, high-throughput TCR beta sequencing was used to judge whether each TCR beta V gene segment behaved as functional or pseudogenic. Donor age, sex, ethnicity and CMV serostatus were compiled alongside the repertoire data. Genome-wide SNP genotypes for about 65% of the 666 donors were used in a later genetic analysis, which treated that subset as a discovery cohort. Every repertoire in the discovery cohort had been generated on one and the same sequencing platform. HLA typing covered class I and class II loci at four-digit resolution. The number of typed donors differed by locus: about 629-640 for A, B, C, DRB1 and DQB1; 500 to 550 for DQA1; 606 for DPA1; and roughly 450 for DPB1. Because of strong linkage in the cohort, 4 to 6 DR-DQ haplotypes were treated as single units for association and clustering. Among about 410 genotyped donors of the cohort, an average of around 250,000 unique TCR beta nucleotide sequences was sequenced per donor, of which about 19% were non-productive. Paper-wide results and their limitations: Most TCR sequences were seen in very few donors, while some public TCRs were found in many individuals. For the cohort, immune exposure information was limited to CMV serostatus. The earlier analysis of 450 to 700 of the donors excluded over 15 rarely observed V segments, including chromosome 9 orphons, because counts were too low. A later analysis found that most CMV-associated TCR beta chains appeared HLA-restricted, with HLA associations seemingly driven largely by CMV exposure. Assigning TCR associations to individual alleles was difficult when HLA alleles, especially DR and DQ, strongly co-occurred. In a later analysis, several top co-occurrence clusters were reported to appear linked to parvovirus B19, influenza, CMV and Epstein-Barr virus. Because some donors lacked HLA typing at each locus, the association tests relied only on the typed subset. Sequencing depth was assumed to be roughly uniform across donors in the presence/absence analyses, though that assumption may not hold. This cohort had only TCR beta chains sequenced, and the lack of alpha or paired-chain data limited which features could be detected. Correlated functional status among segregating V segments might be attributable to linkage disequilibrium, but an unknown experimental factor could not be ruled out. A cluster of highly shared sequence variants was judged likely to represent a technical artifact of the sequencing pipeline. A few of the identified cytomegalovirus-associated TCR beta chains were confirmed in vitro to be specific for cytomegalovirus antigens. The classifier was reported to diagnose cytomegalovirus status with high specificity and sensitivity in both the original cohort and the validation cohort. Some IMGT-functional V segments, including TRBV6-2 and TRBV6-3, could not be distinguished by the 87-base-pair reads and were therefore excluded. A further reported finding was that TCR beta sequences accurately predicted the HLA-A and HLA-B alleles for most subjects in the first cohort. According to a later genetic analysis, donors in an Asian-associated ancestry cluster had fewer N-insertions in productive TCRs than the roughly 700-donor mean. In a later analysis, HLA-associated TCR beta chains showed more clonal expansion and lower generation probabilities than non-associated chains that were equally common. Broadly in line with IMGT annotations, most TCR beta V segments showed up in productive rearrangements about 87% or about 30% of the time in an earlier analysis of a few hundred of the donors. A later analysis associated 16,951 TCR beta sequences with specific HLA alleles at a false discovery rate of 0.05. In the study, around 150 TCR beta chains were listed as associated with cytomegalovirus. In a later analysis, the rate of TCR association differed among HLA loci, with DRB1 alleles having the most associated TCRs and HLA-C alleles having the fewest. V-gene and J-gene trimming of TCR beta chains was associated with a missense DCLRE1C variant in a later genetic analysis, and the association was replicated in an independent cohort. The authors suggested that the approach could potentially be extended to other disease states and immunological phenotypes.

The library was built by means of the immunoSEQ multiplex PCR assay. A mixture of 60 forward primers for TCR Vbeta segments and 13 reverse primers for TCR Jbeta segments was used in the multiplex PCR. The CDR3 region of rearranged TCR beta genes was amplified from genomic DNA with a multiplex PCR assay. On the Illumina HiSeq System, the amplified TCR beta libraries were sequenced as 87-base-pair reads. The paper's data handling went like this. In a later analysis, tens of millions of unique TCR beta chains were counted across the approximately 640 repertoires, and approximately 11 million of these chains were shared by at least two donors. A nearest-neighbor algorithm error-corrected the raw reads and collapsed the reads into unique sequences, merging closely related sequences to remove PCR and sequencing errors. CDR3 sequences were aligned to IMGT reference sequences to assign V, D and J gene segments. For a sequence to be retained, a match of at least six nucleotides to both a V gene segment and a J gene segment was required. Rearrangements were classified as productive when the CDR3 lacked stop codons and remained in frame with V and J, and all other rearrangements were classified as non-productive. CDR3 was defined according to IMGT convention as the region running from the second conserved V-encoded cysteine to the conserved J-encoded phenylalanine. In an earlier analysis of 500 to 650 of the donors, sequences lacking an unambiguous match to a single V gene segment were excluded. In an earlier analysis of 450 to 700 of the donors, V segments were called functional above 56.7% productive rearrangements and were called segregating when the between-donor standard deviation exceeded 5%. A statistical classification framework was built to diagnose cytomegalovirus status from the catalog of TCR beta chain sequences. V and J gene assignment, in a later analysis, came from comparing TCR nucleotide sequences with IMGT/GENE-DB human TR gene sequences. A later analysis assigned CDR3 sequences and most-parsimonious VDJ recombination scenarios with the TCRdist pipeline. A later analysis defined each TCR beta chain by its CDR3 amino acid sequence plus V-gene family, and excluded reads lacking a unique V-gene family. To address suspected cross-contamination and a sequencing artifact, a later analysis removed 550 to 750 highly shared, low-generation-probability nucleotide sequences. A later analysis calculated a clonal expansion index for each public chain from normalized within-repertoire ranks of inferred template counts. A later analysis computed generation probabilities with a VDJ recombination model fitted to out-of-frame rearrangements, and checked the results against IGoR. In a later analysis, hypergeometric tests were used to score TCR-TCR, TCR-HLA and TCR-CMV co-occurrence, with a repertoire-size bias correction applied to TCR pairs. To estimate false discovery rates, a later analysis permuted the HLA or CMV assignments 20 times. A later analysis grouped co-occurring TCRs with DBSCAN, adding TCRdist sequence similarity when clustering within HLA-allele-positive subsets. For co-occurrence clustering, repertoires with fewer than 30,000 or more than 120,000 public chains were excluded, along with four or five repertoires with anomalous nucleotide sharing. Entries here come from immuneACCESS through TCRdb and include only in-frame sequences with V and J called. Some clones fail to appear in such tables; in the studies checked, an unresolved V gene covers under half of the shortfall, and the cause of the remainder is unknown. That table gives V, J and clone size, and the DNA gave D and trimming. The sample profile shows around 200,000 clones; approximately 84% of them were found once. The ten largest clones capture 0.55% to 0.7% of the sample.

A word on this clone: Its antigen remains undetermined. No much larger clone is present one base from it, and per-base qualities are unavailable.

The CDR3 contains 16 residues, cysteine and phenylalanine counted. The CDR3 DNA has 48 bases and is translated from base 1. For CDR1 and CDR2, the germline V gene (reference sequence) lists LNHDA and SQIVND. V loses 3 bases, J loses 0 bases, and the germline ends lie 14 bases apart. The cohort comprised around 690 healthy bone marrow donors. At the time of sampling, every cohort member was nominally healthy, though immune exposures that went unrecorded were likely present. The donor was CMV seronegative and was included in the group of a few hundred seronegative cohort members. Every donor gave a peripheral blood sample, and the peripheral blood mononuclear cells from that sample were used for TCR beta sequencing. The Qiagen DNeasy Blood Extraction Kit was used to extract genomic DNA from the blood cell samples.

The source material was PBMCs. The rearranged chain carries TRBV19 and TRBJ1-2; the D gene cannot be resolved reliably. The sequence was collected from a woman in her forties in good health and CMV-seronegative. The CDR3 region has the sequence CASSIPRGSANYGYTF. The DNA sequence follows: TGTGCCAGTAGTATTCCACGGGGTTCAGCTAACTATGGCTACACCTTC.